This TCR beta chain was sequenced in a study of blood T cell repertoires in COVID-19. Study at large: Specimens from acute and convalescent COVID-19 originated in the United States, Italy and Spain. In each case, the material was cDNA or gDNA derived from T cells, B-cell-depleted T cells, or PBMCs.

Assay used: immunoSEQ multiplex PCR; TCRdb lists only in-frame clones, some missing. The repertoire holds roughly 400,000 clones, about 90% seen once, with about 1.7% in the top ten. V dropped 1 base and J dropped 3 bases, with 12 bases sitting between them. Germline V gene sequence: CDR1 KGHSH, CDR2 LQKENI. The CDR3 is 16 amino acids. V usage is TRBV18 and J usage is TRBJ2-2; a possible D gene is TRBD2 (6 bases). Specimen: PBMCs or T cells enriched from blood (not recorded which). The receptor was derived from a woman between 25 and 40 years old who had recovered from COVID-19. The CDR3 is CASSPLADTYTGELFF. The CDR3 DNA sequence: TGTGCCAGCTCACCACTAGCGGACACCTACACCGGGGAGCTGTTTTTT.